This T cell receptor beta chain was sequenced in a study of shared clonotypes between healthy human individuals. On the study more broadly: Donors consisted of a couple of women and three men between 18 and 49. Per-donor plates numbered three CD4 naive, three CD4 memory, two CD8 naive and one CD8 memory.

The naive CD8 fraction comprised CD45RO-negative cells positively selected for CCR7 and excluded terminally differentiated effector memory CD45RA+ cells. This clone was found once. This table comes from immunoSEQ multiplex PCR, and its TCRdb copy is limited to in-frame clones, with some not included. The sample comprises about 590,000 clones, around 95% of which are singletons, and less than 0.13% rests with the top ten. The V and J ends lost 6 bases and 6 bases respectively, with 12 bases between them. Germline values: CDR1 SGHVS, CDR2 FQNEAQ. The CDR3 spans 12 residues. Input material: naive CD8+ T cells sorted from blood. The chain employs TRBV7-8 and TRBJ2-7; a possible D gene is TRBD1 (5 bases). This clonotype was sampled from a woman aged 25-40 years in good health. The CDR3 DNA sequence: TGTGCCAGCAGTCCAACAGGTTCCGAGCAGTACTTC. Amino acid sequence: CASSPTGSEQYF.